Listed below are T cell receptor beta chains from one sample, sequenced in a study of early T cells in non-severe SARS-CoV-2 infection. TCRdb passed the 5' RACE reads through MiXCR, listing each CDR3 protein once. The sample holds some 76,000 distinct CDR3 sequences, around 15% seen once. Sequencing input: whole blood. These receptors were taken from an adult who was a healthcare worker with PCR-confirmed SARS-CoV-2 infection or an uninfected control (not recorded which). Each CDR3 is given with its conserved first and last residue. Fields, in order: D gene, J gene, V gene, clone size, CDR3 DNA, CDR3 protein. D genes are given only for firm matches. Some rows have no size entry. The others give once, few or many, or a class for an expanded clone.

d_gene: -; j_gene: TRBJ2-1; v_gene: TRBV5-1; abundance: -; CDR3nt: TGCGCCAGCAGCTTTGAAGGCGTTAGCGTGAATGAGCAGTTCTTC; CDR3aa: CASSFEGVSVNEQFF
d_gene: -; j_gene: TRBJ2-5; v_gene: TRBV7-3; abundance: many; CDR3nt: TGTGCCAGCAGCTTGGGATCGGACCAAGAGACCCAGTACTTC; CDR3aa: CASSLGSDQETQYF
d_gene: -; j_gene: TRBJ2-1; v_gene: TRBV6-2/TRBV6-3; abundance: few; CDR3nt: TGTGCCAGCAGTTACCACTCCTCCCTCGAGCAGTTCTTC; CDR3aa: CASSYHSSLEQFF
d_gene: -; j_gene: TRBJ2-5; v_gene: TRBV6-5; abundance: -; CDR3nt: TGTGCCAGCAGTTATCAAGGGGGAAGAGCCGCAGAGACCCAGTACTTC; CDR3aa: CASSYQGGRAAETQYF
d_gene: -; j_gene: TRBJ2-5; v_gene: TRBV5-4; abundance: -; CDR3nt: TGTGCCAGCAGCTTGGCGCTGGGAGCAGAGACCCAGTACTTC; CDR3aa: CASSLALGAETQYF
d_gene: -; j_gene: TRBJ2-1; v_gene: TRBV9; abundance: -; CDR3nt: TGTGCCAGCAGCGTAGCTGAGGTTCCGACTTACAATGAGCAGTTCTTC; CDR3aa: CASSVAEVPTYNEQFF
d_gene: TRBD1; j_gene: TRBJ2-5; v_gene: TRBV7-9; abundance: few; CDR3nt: TGTGCCAGCAGCACGACGGACAGGGGACTACAAGAGACCCAGTACTTC; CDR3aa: CASSTTDRGLQETQYF
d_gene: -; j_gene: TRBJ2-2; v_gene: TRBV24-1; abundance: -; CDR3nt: TGTGCCACCAGTGCGATAGACGCGAACACCGGGGAGCTGTTTTTT; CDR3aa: CATSAIDANTGELFF
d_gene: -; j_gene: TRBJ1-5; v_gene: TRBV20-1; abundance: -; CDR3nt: TGCAGTGCCAGCCTCGACGGGCGAGGGCCCCAGCATTTT; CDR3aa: CSASLDGRGPQHF
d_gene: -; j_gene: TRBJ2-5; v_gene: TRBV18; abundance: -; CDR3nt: TGTGCCAGCTCACCACCGTATGGACAAGAGACCCAGTACTTC; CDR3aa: CASSPPYGQETQYF
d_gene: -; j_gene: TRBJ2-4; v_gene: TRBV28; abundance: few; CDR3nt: TGTGCCAGCCGCAGGGTGGTGACCAAAAACATTCAGTACTTC; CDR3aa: CASRRVVTKNIQYF
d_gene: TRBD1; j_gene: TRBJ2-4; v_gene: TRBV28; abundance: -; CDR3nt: TGTGCCAGCAGTGTCCTTGAGGGGGCCCCGGACTTC; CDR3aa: CASSVLEGAPDF
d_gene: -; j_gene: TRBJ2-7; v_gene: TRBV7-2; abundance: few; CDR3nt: TGTGCCAGCAGCTTTACTTCGCCATCCTACGAGCAGTACTTC; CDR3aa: CASSFTSPSYEQYF
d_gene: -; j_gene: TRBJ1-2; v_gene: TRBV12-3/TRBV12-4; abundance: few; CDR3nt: TGTGCCAGCAGTTTTTTGGGTTACGGCTACACCTTC; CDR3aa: CASSFLGYGYTF
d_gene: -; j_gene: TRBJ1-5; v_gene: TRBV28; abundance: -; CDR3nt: TGTGCCAGCAGGATGGACAGTCTTCAGCCCCAGCATTTT; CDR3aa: CASRMDSLQPQHF
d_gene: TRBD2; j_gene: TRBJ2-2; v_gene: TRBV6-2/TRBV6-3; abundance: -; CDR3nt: TGTGCCAGCAGTTACAGTCCGGCGGGAGGGTTCTCCGGGGAGCTGTTTTTT; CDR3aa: CASSYSPAGGFSGELFF
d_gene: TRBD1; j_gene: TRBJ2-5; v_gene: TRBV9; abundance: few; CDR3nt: TGTGCCAGCAGCGCGGGACAGGGTTCGTCGGAGACCCAGTACTTC; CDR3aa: CASSAGQGSSETQYF
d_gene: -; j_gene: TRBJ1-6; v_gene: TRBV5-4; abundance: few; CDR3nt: TGTGCCAGCAGCACCGACAGAAATTCACCCCTCCACTTT; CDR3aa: CASSTDRNSPLHF
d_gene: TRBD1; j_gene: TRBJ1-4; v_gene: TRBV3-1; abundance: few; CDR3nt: TGTGCCAGCAGCCTTACAGGGGGCACTAATGAAAAACTGTTTTTT; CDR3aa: CASSLTGGTNEKLFF
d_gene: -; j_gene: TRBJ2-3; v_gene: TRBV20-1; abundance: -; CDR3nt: TGCAGTGCTAGAAAAGGCGGACGCACAGATACGCAGTATTTT; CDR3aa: CSARKGGRTDTQYF
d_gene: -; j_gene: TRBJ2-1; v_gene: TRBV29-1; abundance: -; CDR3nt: TGCAGCGTTGAGTCCTGGGCAGATCCGTATGAGCAGTTCTTC; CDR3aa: CSVESWADPYEQFF
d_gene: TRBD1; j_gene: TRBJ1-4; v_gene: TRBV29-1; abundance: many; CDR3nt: TGCAGCGTTGGGGGACAGCTTAATGAAAAACTGTTTTTT; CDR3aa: CSVGGQLNEKLFF
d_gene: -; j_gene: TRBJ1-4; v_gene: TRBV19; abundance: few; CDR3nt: TGTGCCAGTAGTATTTGGGGCAAAGAAAAACTGTTTTTT; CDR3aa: CASSIWGKEKLFF
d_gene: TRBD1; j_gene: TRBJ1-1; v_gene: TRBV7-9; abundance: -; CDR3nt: TGTGCCAGCAGCTCCGGACAGGCGTGGAAGAACACTGAAGCTTTCTTT; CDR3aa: CASSSGQAWKNTEAFF
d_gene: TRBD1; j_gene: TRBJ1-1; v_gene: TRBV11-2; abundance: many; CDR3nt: TGTGCCGGAGGGACAGGGGCGAACACTGAAGCTTTCTTT; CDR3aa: CAGGTGANTEAFF
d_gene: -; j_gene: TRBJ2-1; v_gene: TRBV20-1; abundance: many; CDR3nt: TGCAGTGCTAGTCACCTTAGCTCCTACAATGAGCAGTTCTTC; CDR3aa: CSASHLSSYNEQFF
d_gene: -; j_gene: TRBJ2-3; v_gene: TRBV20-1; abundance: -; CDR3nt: TGCAGTGCTACCCCCGCATATGAGTTCGCAGATACGCAGTATTTT; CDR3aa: CSATPAYEFADTQYF
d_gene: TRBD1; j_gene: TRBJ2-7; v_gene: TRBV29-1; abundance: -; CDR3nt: TGCAGCGTTGAAGGGGACAGTACCTACGAGCAGTACTTC; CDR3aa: CSVEGDSTYEQYF
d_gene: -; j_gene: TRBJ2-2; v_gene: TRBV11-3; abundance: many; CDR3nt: TGTGCCAGCAGCTTCCGGACAGCCGCAACCGGGGAGCTGTTTTTT; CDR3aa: CASSFRTAATGELFF
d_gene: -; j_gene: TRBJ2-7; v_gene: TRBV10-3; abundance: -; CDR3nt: TGTGCCATCAAGGGTAGCGGCTACGAGCAGTACTTC; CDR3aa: CAIKGSGYEQYF
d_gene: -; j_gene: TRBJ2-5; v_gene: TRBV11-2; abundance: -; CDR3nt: TGTGCCAGCAGCTTATCTATGGAAGGGGACCAGTACTTC; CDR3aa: CASSLSMEGDQYF
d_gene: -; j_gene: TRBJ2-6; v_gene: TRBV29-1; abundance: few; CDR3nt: TGCAGCGTTGCTGGCTCTGGGGCCAACGTCCTGACTTTC; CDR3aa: CSVAGSGANVLTF
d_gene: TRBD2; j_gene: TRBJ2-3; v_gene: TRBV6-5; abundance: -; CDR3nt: TGTGCCAGCAGTCTAGCGGGAGAGGGCACAGATACGCAGTATTTT; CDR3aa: CASSLAGEGTDTQYF
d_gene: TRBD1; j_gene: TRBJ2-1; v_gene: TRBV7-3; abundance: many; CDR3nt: TGTGCCAGCAGCTTAACGGCGGGACAGGGTCAAAGTGAGCAGTTCTTC; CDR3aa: CASSLTAGQGQSEQFF
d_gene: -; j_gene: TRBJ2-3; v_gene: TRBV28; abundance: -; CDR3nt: TGTGCCAGCAGCACCCCCCTGAGTAGCTCGGGAGATACGCAGTATTTT; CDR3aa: CASSTPLSSSGDTQYF
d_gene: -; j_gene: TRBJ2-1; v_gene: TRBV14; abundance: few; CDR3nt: TGTGCCAGCAGCCGGGAGGACAGCAGCTCCTGCAATGAGCAGTTCTTC; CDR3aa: CASSREDSSSCNEQFF
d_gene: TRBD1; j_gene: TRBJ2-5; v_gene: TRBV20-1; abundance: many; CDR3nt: TGCAGTGCTCCGCCCGGACAGGGGAAAAGGGAGACCCAGTACTTC; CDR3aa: CSAPPGQGKRETQYF
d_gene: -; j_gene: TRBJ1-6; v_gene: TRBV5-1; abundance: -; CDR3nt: TGCGCCAGCAGCTCTGGGGGGGCTGACGGGTCACCCCTCCACTTT; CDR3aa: CASSSGGADGSPLHF
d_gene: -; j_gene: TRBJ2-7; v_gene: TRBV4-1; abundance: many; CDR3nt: TGCGCCAGCAGCCAATCGGGCCAGATCGAGCAGTACTTC; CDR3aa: CASSQSGQIEQYF
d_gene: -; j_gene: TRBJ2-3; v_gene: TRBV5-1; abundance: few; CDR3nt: TGCGCCAGCAGCTCCGGGGGGCAGTTGACCCAGGATACGCAGTATTTT; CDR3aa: CASSSGGQLTQDTQYF
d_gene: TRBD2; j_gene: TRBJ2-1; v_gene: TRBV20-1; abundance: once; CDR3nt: TGCAGTGTTCCCTCGCGACTAGCGGGAGTTAACAATGAGCAGTTCTTC; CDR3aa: CSVPSRLAGVNNEQFF
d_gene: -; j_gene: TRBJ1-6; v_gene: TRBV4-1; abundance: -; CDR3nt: TGCGCCAGCAGCCAAGTGAGGGGGGCTGAGTCACCCCTCCACTTT; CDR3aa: CASSQVRGAESPLHF
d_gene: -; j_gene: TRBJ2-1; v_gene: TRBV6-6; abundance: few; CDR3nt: TGTGCCAGCAGGGCACAAAGCTCCTACAATGAGCAGTTCTTC; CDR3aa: CASRAQSSYNEQFF